This T cell receptor beta chain derives from a study of blood T cells in healthy people across ages. In the case of this clonotype: Relative to the germline gene, one junction end is altered; a read error may explain this.

This CDR3 has 14 amino acids. Sample-barcoded 5' priming and a J-beta primer mix drove a second PCR of 7 to 11 cycles. TCRdb independently ran MiXCR on the 5' RACE reads; one entry per CDR3 protein. Here the sample spans fewer than 2 million distinct CDR3 sequences, more than 35% being singletons. This chain links TRBV12-3 or TRBV12-4 with TRBJ2-5; D is ambiguous. The receptor comes from a human donor in good health. Input material: blood. In DNA form, the CDR3 reads TGTGCCGGCAGACCCCTCCTTATCGGAGAGACCCAGTACTTC. Amino acid sequence: CAGRPLLIGETQYF.